This TCR beta chain was recorded in a study of T-cell memory formation after mild COVID-19. General study points: Clones from the second wave (peaking day 37) had unconfirmed SARS-CoV-2 specificity.

Trimming pared 7 bases from V and 6 bases from J, leaving 9 bases between. The CDR3 sequence is 12 residues long. At least ten counts were recorded for this clonotype. Its antigen is unidentified. MiXCR was run by TCRdb on the 5' RACE reads, yielding one entry per CDR3 protein. The sample consists of about 560,000 distinct CDR3 sequences, less than 25% of them appearing once. The V and J genes are TRBV12-3 or TRBV12-4 and TRBJ2-2; no clear D. This receptor was identified in an adult woman who had mild COVID-19 (a few samples of this study predate the infection). Cell type and time point are not known. Source material: PBMCs or a T cell subset sorted from them (not recorded which). Here the CDR3 reads CASTFGSGELFF. As DNA, the CDR3 is TGTGCCAGCACCTTCGGGTCCGGGGAGCTGTTTTTT.